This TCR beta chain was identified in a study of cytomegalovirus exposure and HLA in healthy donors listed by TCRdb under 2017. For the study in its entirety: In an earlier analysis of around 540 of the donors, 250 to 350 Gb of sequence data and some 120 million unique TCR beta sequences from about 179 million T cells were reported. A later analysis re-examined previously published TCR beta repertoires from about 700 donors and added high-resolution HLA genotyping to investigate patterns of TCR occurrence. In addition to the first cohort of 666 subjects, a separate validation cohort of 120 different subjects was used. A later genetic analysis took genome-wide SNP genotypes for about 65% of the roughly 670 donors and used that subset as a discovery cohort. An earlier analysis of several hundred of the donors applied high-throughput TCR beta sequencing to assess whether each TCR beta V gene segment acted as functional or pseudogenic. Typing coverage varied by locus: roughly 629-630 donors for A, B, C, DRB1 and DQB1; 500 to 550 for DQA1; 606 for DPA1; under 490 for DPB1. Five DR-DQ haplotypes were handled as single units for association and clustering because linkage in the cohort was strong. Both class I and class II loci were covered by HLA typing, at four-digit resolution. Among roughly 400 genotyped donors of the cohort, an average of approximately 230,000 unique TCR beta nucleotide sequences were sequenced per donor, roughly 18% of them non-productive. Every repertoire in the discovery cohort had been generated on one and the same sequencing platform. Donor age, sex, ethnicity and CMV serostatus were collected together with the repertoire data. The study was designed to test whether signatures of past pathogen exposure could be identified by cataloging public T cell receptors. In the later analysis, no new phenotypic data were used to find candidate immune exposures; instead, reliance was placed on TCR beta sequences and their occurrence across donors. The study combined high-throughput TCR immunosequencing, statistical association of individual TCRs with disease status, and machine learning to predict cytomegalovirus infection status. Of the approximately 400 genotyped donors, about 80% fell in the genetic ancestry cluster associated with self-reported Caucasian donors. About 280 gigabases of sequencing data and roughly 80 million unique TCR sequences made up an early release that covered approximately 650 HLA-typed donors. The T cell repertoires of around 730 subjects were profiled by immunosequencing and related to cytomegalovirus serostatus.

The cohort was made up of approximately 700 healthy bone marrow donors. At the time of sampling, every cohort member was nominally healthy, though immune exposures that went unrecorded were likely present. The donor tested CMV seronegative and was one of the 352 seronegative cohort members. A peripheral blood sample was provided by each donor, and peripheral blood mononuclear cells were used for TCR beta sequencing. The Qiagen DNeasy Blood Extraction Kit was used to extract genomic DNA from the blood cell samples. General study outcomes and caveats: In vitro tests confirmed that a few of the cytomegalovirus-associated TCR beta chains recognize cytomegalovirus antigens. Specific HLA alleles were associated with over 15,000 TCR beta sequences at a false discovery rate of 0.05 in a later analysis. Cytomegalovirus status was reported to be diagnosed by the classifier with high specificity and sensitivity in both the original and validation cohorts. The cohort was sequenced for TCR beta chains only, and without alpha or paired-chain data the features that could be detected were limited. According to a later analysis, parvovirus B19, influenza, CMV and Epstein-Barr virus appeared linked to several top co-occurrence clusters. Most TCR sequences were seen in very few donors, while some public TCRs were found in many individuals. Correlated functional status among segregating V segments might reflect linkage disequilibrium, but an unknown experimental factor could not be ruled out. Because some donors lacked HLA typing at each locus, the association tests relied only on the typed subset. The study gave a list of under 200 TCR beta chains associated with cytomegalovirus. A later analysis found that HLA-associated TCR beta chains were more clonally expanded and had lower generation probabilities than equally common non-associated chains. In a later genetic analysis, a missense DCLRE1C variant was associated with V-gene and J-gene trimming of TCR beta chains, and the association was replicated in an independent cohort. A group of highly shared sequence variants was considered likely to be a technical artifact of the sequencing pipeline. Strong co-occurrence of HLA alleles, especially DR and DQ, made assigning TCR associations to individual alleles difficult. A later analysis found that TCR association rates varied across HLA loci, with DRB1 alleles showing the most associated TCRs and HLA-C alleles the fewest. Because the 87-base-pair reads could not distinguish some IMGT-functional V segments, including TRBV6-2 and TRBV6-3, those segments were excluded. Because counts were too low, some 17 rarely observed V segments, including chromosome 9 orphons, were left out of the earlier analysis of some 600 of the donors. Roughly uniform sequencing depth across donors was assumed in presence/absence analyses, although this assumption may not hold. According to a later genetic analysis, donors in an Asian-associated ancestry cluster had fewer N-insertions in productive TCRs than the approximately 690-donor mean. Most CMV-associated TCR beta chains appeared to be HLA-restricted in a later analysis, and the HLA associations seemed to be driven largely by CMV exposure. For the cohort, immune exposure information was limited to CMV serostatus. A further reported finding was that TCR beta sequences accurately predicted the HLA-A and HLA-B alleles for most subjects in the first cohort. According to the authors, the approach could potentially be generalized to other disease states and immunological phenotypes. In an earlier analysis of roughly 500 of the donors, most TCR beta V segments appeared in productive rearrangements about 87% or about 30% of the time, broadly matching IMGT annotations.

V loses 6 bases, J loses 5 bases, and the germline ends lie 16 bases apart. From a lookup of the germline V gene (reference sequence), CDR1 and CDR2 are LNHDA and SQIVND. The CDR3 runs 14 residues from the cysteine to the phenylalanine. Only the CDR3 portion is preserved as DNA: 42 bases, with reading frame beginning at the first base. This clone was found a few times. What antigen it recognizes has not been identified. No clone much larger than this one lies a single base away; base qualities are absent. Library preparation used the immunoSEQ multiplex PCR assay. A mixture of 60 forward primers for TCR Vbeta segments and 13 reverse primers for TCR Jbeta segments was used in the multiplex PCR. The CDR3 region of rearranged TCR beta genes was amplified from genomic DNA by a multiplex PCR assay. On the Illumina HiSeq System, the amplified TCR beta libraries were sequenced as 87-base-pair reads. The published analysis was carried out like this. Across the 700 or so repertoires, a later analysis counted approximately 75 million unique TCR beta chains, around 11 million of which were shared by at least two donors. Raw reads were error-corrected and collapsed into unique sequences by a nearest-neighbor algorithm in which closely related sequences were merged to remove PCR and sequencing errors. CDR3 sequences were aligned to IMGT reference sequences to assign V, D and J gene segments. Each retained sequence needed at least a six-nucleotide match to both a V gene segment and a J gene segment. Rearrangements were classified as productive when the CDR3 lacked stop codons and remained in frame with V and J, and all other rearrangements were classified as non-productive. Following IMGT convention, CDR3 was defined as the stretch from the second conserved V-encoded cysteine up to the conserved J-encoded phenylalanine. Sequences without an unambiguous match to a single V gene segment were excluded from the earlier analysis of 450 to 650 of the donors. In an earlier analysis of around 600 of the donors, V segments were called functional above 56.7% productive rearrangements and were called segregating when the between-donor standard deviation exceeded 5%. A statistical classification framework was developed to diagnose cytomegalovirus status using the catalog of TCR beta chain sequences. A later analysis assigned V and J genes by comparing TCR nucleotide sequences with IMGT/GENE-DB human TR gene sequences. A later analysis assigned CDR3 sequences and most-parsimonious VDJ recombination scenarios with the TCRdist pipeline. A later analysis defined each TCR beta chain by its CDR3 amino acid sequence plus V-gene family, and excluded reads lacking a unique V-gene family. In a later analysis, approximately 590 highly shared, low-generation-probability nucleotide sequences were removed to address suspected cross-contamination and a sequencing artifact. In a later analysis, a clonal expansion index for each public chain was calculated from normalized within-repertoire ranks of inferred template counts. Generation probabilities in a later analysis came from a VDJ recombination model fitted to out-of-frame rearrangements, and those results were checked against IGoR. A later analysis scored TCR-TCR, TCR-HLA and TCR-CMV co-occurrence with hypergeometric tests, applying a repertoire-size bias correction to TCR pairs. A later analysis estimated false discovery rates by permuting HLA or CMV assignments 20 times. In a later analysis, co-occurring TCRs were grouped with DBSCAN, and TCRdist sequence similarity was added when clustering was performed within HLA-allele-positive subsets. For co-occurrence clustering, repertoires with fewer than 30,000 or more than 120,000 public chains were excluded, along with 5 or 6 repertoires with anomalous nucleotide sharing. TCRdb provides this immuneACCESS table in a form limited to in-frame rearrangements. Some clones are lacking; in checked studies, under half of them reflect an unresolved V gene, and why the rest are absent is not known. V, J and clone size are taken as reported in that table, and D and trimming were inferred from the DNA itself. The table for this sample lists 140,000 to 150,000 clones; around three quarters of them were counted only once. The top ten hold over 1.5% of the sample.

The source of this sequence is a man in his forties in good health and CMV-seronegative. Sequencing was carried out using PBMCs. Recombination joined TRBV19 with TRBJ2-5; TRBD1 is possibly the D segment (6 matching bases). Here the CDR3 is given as CASRDVMRGETQYF. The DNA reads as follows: TGTGCCAGTAGGGACGTAATGAGGGGGGAGACCCAGTACTTC.